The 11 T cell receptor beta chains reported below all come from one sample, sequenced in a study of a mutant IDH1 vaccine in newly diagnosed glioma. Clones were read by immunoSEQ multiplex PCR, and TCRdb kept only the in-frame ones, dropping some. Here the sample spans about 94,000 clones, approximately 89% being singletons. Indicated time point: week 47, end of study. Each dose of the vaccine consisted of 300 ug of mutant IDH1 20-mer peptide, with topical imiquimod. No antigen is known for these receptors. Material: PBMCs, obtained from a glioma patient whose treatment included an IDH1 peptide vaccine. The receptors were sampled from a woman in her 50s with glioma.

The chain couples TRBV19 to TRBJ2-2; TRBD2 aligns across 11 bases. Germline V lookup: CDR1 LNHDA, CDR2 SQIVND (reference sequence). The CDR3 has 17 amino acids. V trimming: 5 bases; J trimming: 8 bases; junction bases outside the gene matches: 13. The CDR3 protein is CASSGLAGGPASGELFF. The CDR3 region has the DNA TGTGCCAGTAGTGGGTTAGCGGGAGGGCCCGCAAGTGGGGAGCTGTTTTTT.

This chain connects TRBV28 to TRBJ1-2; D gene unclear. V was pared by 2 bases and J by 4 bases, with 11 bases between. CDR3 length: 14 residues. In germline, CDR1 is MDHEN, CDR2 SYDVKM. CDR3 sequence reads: CASSLEGRSYGYTF. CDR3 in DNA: TGTGCCAGCAGTTTAGAGGGCAGGAGCTATGGCTACACCTTC.

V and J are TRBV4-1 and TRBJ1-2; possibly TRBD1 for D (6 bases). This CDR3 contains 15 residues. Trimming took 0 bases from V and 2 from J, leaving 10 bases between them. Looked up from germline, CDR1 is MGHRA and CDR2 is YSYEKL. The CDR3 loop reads CASSQDWGRNYGYTF. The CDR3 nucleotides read TGCGCCAGCAGCCAAGATTGGGGGCGAAACTATGGCTACACCTTC.

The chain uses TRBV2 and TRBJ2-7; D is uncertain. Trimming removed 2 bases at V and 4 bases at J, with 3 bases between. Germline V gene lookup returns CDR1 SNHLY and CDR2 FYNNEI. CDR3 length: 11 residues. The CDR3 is CASSEWYEQYF. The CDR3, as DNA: TGTGCCAGCAGTGAATGGTACGAGCAGTACTTC. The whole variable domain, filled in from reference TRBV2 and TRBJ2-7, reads EPEVTQTPSHQVTQMGQEVILRCVPISNHLYFYWYRQILGQKVEFLVSFYNNEISEKSEIFDDQFSVERPDGSNFTLKIRSTKLEDSAMYFCASSEWYEQYFGPGTRLTVT.

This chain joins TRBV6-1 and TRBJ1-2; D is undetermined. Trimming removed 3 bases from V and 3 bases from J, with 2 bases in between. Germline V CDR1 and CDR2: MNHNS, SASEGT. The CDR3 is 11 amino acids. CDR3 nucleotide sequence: TGTGCCAGCAGTGACTACTATGGCTACACCTTC. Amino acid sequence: CASSDYYGYTF.

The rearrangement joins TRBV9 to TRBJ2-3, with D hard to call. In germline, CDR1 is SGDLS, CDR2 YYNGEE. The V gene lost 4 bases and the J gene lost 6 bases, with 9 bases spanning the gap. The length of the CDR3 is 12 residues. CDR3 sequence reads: CASSFGYDTQYF. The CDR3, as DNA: TGTGCCAGCAGCTTTGGGTACGATACGCAGTATTTT.

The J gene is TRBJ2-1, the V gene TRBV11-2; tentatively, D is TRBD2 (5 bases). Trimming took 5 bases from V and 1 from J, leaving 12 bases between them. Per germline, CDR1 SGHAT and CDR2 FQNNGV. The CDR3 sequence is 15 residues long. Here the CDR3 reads CASSVGLISYNEQFF. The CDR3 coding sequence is TGTGCCAGCAGCGTCGGACTGATTTCCTACAATGAGCAGTTCTTC. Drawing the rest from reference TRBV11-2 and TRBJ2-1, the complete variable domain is EAGVAQSPRYKIIEKRQSVAFWCNPISGHATLYWYQQILGQGPKLLIQFQNNGVVDDSQLPKDRFSAERLKGVDSTLKIQPAKLEDSAVYLCASSVGLISYNEQFFGPGTRLTVL.

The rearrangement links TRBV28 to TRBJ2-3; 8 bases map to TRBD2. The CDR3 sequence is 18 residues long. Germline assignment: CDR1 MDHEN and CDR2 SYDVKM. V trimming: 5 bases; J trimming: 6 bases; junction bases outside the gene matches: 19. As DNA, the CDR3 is TGTGCCAGCAGTCGGGGGGGTACGGGAGGCCTAGAGTCGGATACGCAGTATTTT. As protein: CASSRGGTGGLESDTQYF.

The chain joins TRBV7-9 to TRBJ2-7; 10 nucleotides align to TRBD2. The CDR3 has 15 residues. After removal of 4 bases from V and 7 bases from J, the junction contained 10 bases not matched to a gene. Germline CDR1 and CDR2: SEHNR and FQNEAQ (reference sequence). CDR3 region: CASSYGSGRAGEQYF. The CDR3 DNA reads TGTGCCAGCAGCTATGGGAGCGGGAGGGCCGGAGAGCAGTACTTC.

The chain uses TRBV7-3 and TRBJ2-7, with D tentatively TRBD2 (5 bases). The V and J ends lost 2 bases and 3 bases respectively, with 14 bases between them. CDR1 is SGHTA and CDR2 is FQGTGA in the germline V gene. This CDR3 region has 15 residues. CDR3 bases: TGTGCCAGCAGCTTATATGGTGGGAGTTACTACGAGCAGTACTTC. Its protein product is CASSLYGGSYYEQYF.

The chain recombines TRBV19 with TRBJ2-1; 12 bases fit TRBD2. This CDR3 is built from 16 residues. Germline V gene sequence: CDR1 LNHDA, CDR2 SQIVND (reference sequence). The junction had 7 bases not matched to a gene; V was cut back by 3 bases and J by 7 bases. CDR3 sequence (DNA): TGTGCCAGTAGTATCCTAGCGGGAGGGCGTTGGAATGAGCAGTTCTTC. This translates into CASSILAGGRWNEQFF. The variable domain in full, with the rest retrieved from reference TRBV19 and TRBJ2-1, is DGGITQSPKYLFRKEGQNVTLSCEQNLNHDAMYWYRQDPGQGLRLIYYSQIVNDFQKGDIAEGYSVSREKKESFPLTVTSAQKNPTAFYLCASSILAGGRWNEQFFGPGTRLTVL.